Each of the 4 T cell receptor beta chains below was sequenced from the same sample in a study of primary melanoma T cells and metastatic recurrence. Using immunoSEQ multiplex PCR, the repertoire was profiled, and TCRdb retains in-frame clones only, with some absent. The listing contains roughly 61 clones. Sequenced sample: melanoma tumor tissue. Every receptor here comes from a human donor with melanoma.

This clone appeared a few times. V is TRBV28 and J is TRBJ2-2; D is ambiguous. This CDR3 region has 12 residues. V was shortened by 6 bases and J by 2 bases, with 4 bases between the two germline ends. Germline CDR1 is MDHEN and CDR2 is SYDVKM. CDR3 bases: TGTGCCAGCAGAGTAAACACCGGGGAGCTGTTTTTT. Translating gives CASRVNTGELFF. Full variable domain (rest looked up from reference TRBV28 and TRBJ2-2): DVKVTQSSRYLVKRTGEKVFLECVQDMDHENMFWYRQDPGLGLRLIYFSYDVKMKEKGDIPEGYSVSREKKERFSLILESASTNQTSMYLCASRVNTGELFFGEGSRLTVL.

The rearrangement uses TRBV10-3 and TRBJ1-4; D is unresolved. Per the germline V gene, CDR1 is ENHRY and CDR2 is SYGVKD. The V and J ends lost 10 bases and 0 bases respectively, with 15 bases between them. CDR3 length: 15 residues. CDR3 residues: CASAGDSATNEKLFF. The CDR3 nucleotides read TGTGCCAGCGCTGGGGATTCTGCAACTAATGAAAAACTGTTTTTT.

The V call is TRBV19, the J call TRBJ1-1, with unresolved D. This CDR3 is built from 14 residues. V was pared by 6 bases and J by 5 bases, with 16 bases between. Germline assignment: CDR1 LNHDA and CDR2 SQIVND (reference sequence). CDR3 residues: CASRIVSGRTEAFF. The DNA of the CDR3 is TGTGCCAGTAGGATCGTTTCAGGAAGAACTGAAGCTTTCTTT.

The V gene is TRBV2, the J gene TRBJ1-4, with 7 nucleotides matching TRBD1. CDR1 is SNHLY, CDR2 FYNNEI, per germline. After removal of 5 bases from V and 7 bases from J, the junction contained 10 bases not matched to a gene. The CDR3 has 15 amino acids. CDR3 sequence reads: CASSQTGIPGEKLFF. CDR3 nucleotides: TGTGCCAGCAGTCAGACAGGGATTCCGGGTGAAAAACTGTTTTTT.